The sequence of this T cell receptor beta chain was determined in a study of beta chain features in type 1 diabetes. The study's findings and limits: The study found moderately but significantly shorter TCRB CDR3s in all four CD4+ subsets of Type 1 diabetes patients.

On this clone itself: Its antigen remains unidentified.

Sequencing targeted expressed TCRB transcripts, as all isolated RNA had been reverse transcribed. Method: immunoSEQ multiplex PCR; TCRdb's copy keeps in-frame clones and lacks some. The top ten clones hold more than 0.1% of a sample with about 650,000 clones, 12% of them seen once. Blood was collected once per donor into heparin, averaging about 116 mL. Using CD45RO/CCR7/CD25/CD127/CD95/CD27, CD4+ naive, central memory, regulatory and stem cell-like memory cells were sorted. Sorted populations all had greater than 95% purity. The CDR3 has 15 amino acids. Germline CDR1 SGHRS, CDR2 YFSETQ. Trimming cost V 4 bases and J 4 bases, with 14 bases left between them.

The chain joins TRBV5-1 to TRBJ2-2; D ambiguous. The source of this sequence is a man younger than 40 with type 1 diabetes. The sequenced sample was naive CD4+ T cells from blood. The CDR3 here is CASSLRVLSTGELFF. The CDR3 DNA reads TGCGCCAGCAGCCTCCGGGTCCTAAGCACCGGGGAGCTGTTTTTT.